The 5 T cell receptor beta chains in this list originate from one sample, sequenced in a study of identical twins' blood T cells. From the 5' RACE reads, TCRdb called clonotypes with MiXCR, one entry per CDR3 protein. The data show 300,000 to 450,000 distinct CDR3 sequences, roughly 31% seen once. The sequencing sample was made of PBMCs. Source of these receptors: a woman aged 18-49 years in good health.

The chain joins TRBV3-1 to TRBJ1-1; D ambiguous. Trimming took off 2 bases at V and 8 bases at J, with 9 bases between the two ends. Looked up from germline, CDR1 is LGHDT and CDR2 is YNNKEL (reference sequence). The CDR3 contains 12 residues. For the CDR3, the DNA is TGTGCCAGCAGCCAAAGTCTCCGGGAAGCTTTCTTT. The encoded protein is CASSQSLREAFF.

This clonotype was detected only a few times. V gene TRBV5-1 combines with J gene TRBJ2-2; 7 nucleotides line up with TRBD1. J was trimmed by 0 bases and V by 3 bases; bases with no gene match: 5. CDR1 is SGHRS, CDR2 YFSETQ, per germline. The CDR3 is 16 amino acids. In DNA, the CDR3 is TGCGCCAGCAGCTGGACAGGTCTCACGAACACCGGGGAGCTGTTTTTT. Protein sequence: CASSWTGLTNTGELFF.

This clonotype has only a few counts. The V gene is TRBV20-1, the J gene TRBJ2-1, with a possible D match to TRBD2 (7 bases). CDR1 and CDR2 (germline): DFQATT, SNEGSKA (reference sequence). The CDR3 sequence is 13 residues long. The CDR3 coding sequence is TGCACCCCGTACCGGGGAGGGGGTAATGAGCAGTTCTTC. This encodes CTPYRGGGNEQFF.

In its sample, this clonotype was seen many times. This chain uses TRBV19 with TRBJ1-1; D remains ambiguous. CDR1 is LNHDA, CDR2 SQIVND, per germline (reference sequence). The CDR3 spans 15 residues. The V gene lost 6 bases and the J gene lost 5 bases, with 19 bases spanning the gap. In DNA, the CDR3 is TGTGCCAGTAGAGACTGGGGAACCTCCAGGACTGAAGCTTTCTTT. This encodes CASRDWGTSRTEAFF.

The rearrangement joins TRBV6-2 or TRBV6-3 to TRBJ1-1; D remains unclear. The CDR3 loop spans 14 amino acids. CDR1 MNHEY and CDR2 SVGEGT come from the germline V gene. V lost 2 bases, J lost 1 base, and 8 bases lay in between. The CDR3 loop is CASSYLWKNTEAFF. The CDR3 coding sequence is TGTGCCAGCAGTTACCTGTGGAAGAACACTGAAGCTTTCTTT.